A single sample gave rise to the 25 T cell receptor beta chains below, sequenced in a study of cytomegalovirus exposure and HLA in healthy donors. PCR was performed using 60 Vbeta and 13 Jbeta primers. Assay used: immunoSEQ multiplex PCR; TCRdb lists only in-frame clones, some missing. The table lists over 45,000 clones. The sample comprised PBMCs. The source of these receptors is a young woman in good health and CMV-seronegative.

The V call is TRBV4-1, the J call TRBJ2-3; 7 positions match TRBD2. J gave up 1 base and V 4 bases, and 14 bases lay outside the gene matches. This CDR3 region has 18 residues. Germline V gene sequence: CDR1 MGHRA, CDR2 YSYEKL. The CDR3 coding sequence is TGCGCCAGCAGCCCTCTCTCGCGGCGGGAGTGGGGCACAGATACGCAGTATTTT. Translation gives CASSPLSRREWGTDTQYF.

This chain uses TRBV7-2 with TRBJ1-1; TRBD1 might be the D (5 bases). Germline CDR1 is SGHTA and CDR2 is FQGNSA. V was trimmed by 0 bases and J by 1 base, leaving 6 bases between them. The CDR3 loop spans 14 amino acids. The CDR3 coding sequence is TGTGCCAGCAGCTTAGCTACAGGGAACACTGAAGCTTTCTTT. Its translation is CASSLATGNTEAFF.

V gene TRBV5-1 combines with J gene TRBJ1-1; 8 positions agree with TRBD1. The CDR3 totals 14 residues. Germline loops: CDR1 SGHRS, CDR2 YFSETQ. V lost 3 bases, J lost 2 bases, and 3 bases stayed unmatched. The CDR3 sequence: CASSYDRGNTEAFF. CDR3 DNA: TGCGCCAGCAGCTACGACAGGGGAAACACTGAAGCTTTCTTT.

The V and J genes are TRBV2 and TRBJ2-3; 7 bases match TRBD1. Looked up from germline, CDR1 is SNHLY and CDR2 is FYNNEI. Germline trimming cut 5 bases from V and 3 bases from J; bases unmatched to any gene: 8. The CDR3 consists of 15 residues. The CDR3 nucleotides read TGTGCCAGCAGTTCACAGGGGATGGGAACAGATACGCAGTATTTT. It yields the protein CASSSQGMGTDTQYF.

V gene TRBV7-2 combines with J gene TRBJ1-2; weak D call: TRBD1 (6 bases). Germline loops: CDR1 SGHTA, CDR2 FQGNSA. This CDR3 is 14 amino acids long. The ends were cut back, 5 bases at V and 7 bases at J, with 17 bases in the middle. The CDR3, as DNA: TGTGCCAGCAGCCCCGTAGGGGGGGGCGGTGGCTACACCTTC. This gives the protein CASSPVGGGGGYTF.

The chain has TRBV2 and TRBJ2-5; maybe TRBD2 (5 bases). Germline CDR1 and CDR2: SNHLY and FYNNEI. The V and J ends lost 8 bases and 2 bases respectively, with 9 bases between them. This CDR3 is 12 amino acids long. Here the CDR3 reads CASGRVQETQYF. CDR3 sequence (DNA): TGTGCCAGCGGGCGGGTGCAAGAGACCCAGTACTTC.

This rearrangement joins TRBV5-4 to TRBJ2-5; 8 nucleotides agree with TRBD2. V was pared by 4 bases and J by 5 bases, with 10 bases of the junction left unmatched. The CDR3 is 15 residues long. Germline V lookup: CDR1 SGHNT, CDR2 YYREEE (reference sequence). The CDR3 DNA follows: TGTGCCAGCAGCCCCGGGGGCAGCGGGGGTGAGACCCAGTACTTC. Translation gives CASSPGGSGGETQYF.

The chain couples TRBV7-9 to TRBJ2-1; possibly TRBD2 for D (5 bases). The germline gives CDR1 SEHNR, CDR2 FQNEAQ (reference sequence). The CDR3 contains 15 residues. Trimming shortened V by 3 bases and J by 5 bases, and 14 bases separated the two germline ends. CDR3 bases: TGTGCCAGCAGCTTTCGAGCGGTCAAGGACAATGAGCAGTTCTTC. This encodes CASSFRAVKDNEQFF.

The CDR3 bases are TGTGCCACCAGCTCCGGCATCGCGTGGAGTGAAGCTTTCTTT. This sequence encodes CATSSGIAWSEAFF. This sequence joins TRBV15 and TRBJ1-1; D unresolved. With 5 bases removed from V and 7 bases from J, the gap between germline ends came to 17 bases. The CDR3 covers 14 residues. Germline loops: CDR1 LNHNV, CDR2 YYDKDF (reference sequence).

The chain joins TRBV6-1 to TRBJ1-6, with D possibly TRBD1 on 5 matching bases. This CDR3 region has 15 residues. V was shortened by 6 bases and J by 4 bases, with 13 bases between the two germline ends. The germline V gene encodes CDR1 MNHNS and CDR2 SASEGT. The DNA for the CDR3 is TGTGCCAGCAGCCCAGGGTTATCTTATAATTCACCCCTCCACTTT. Its protein product is CASSPGLSYNSPLHF.

J is TRBJ2-3 and V is TRBV7-9, with TRBD1 as a possible D gene (5 bases). The CDR3 runs to 12 residues. V shed 11 bases and J shed 2 bases, with 11 bases lying between them. Germline CDR1 reads SEHNR; CDR2 reads FQNEAQ (reference sequence). The CDR3 DNA reads as TGTGCCGGACAAATTTCCACAGATACGCAGTATTTT. Encoded protein: CAGQISTDTQYF.

The chain couples TRBV19 to TRBJ1-1; D uncertain. Germline-derived CDR1 and CDR2 are LNHDA and SQIVND (reference sequence). The CDR3 length is 14 residues. Trimming pared 0 bases from V and 1 base from J, leaving 6 bases between. The CDR3 here is CASSIDRTNTEAFF. CDR3 DNA sequence: TGTGCCAGTAGTATAGACAGAACGAACACTGAAGCTTTCTTT. The whole variable domain, remainder taken from reference TRBV19 and TRBJ1-1, is DGGITQSPKYLFRKEGQNVTLSCEQNLNHDAMYWYRQDPGQGLRLIYYSQIVNDFQKGDIAEGYSVSREKKESFPLTVTSAQKNPTAFYLCASSIDRTNTEAFFGQGTRLTVV.

The chain uses TRBV28 and TRBJ1-2; D is uncertain. The CDR3 has 13 amino acids. Germline-derived CDR1 and CDR2 are MDHEN and SYDVKM. Deletions cut 5 bases from V and 0 bases from J, with 7 bases between. The CDR3 DNA reads TGTGCCAGCAGTGAGACACCTAACTATGGCTACACCTTC. Translation: CASSETPNYGYTF.

V gene TRBV7-9 combines with J gene TRBJ1-6, with 7 bases matching TRBD1. CDR1 is SEHNR, CDR2 FQNEAQ, per germline (reference sequence). V shed 6 bases and J 18 bases; nucleotides not matched to a gene: 11. The CDR3 has 12 residues. The CDR3 DNA reads TGTGCCAGCAGGGTCCAAGGGGGCCGACCCCACTTT. It yields the protein CASRVQGGRPHF.

The chain employs TRBV30 and TRBJ2-7; 8 bases match TRBD2. Germline V gene sequence: CDR1 GTSNPN, CDR2 SVGIG (reference sequence). V was pared by 4 bases and J by 4 bases, with 6 bases of the junction left unmatched. The CDR3 consists of 13 residues. The CDR3 loop reads CAWTPGGAYEQYF. Here the CDR3 DNA reads TGTGCCTGGACCCCCGGGGGGGCGTACGAGCAGTACTTC.

The chain couples TRBV19 to TRBJ1-4; 8 bases are shared with TRBD1. V was pared by 8 bases and J by 4 bases, with 6 bases of the junction left unmatched. This CDR3 has 14 amino acids. CDR1 and CDR2 from the germline V gene are LNHDA and SQIVND (reference sequence). CDR3 loop: CASGQGAHNEKLFF. CDR3 in DNA: TGTGCCAGTGGCCAGGGGGCCCATAATGAAAAACTGTTTTTT.

The V gene is TRBV4-2, the J gene TRBJ1-5; 11 bases fit TRBD1. V was clipped by 6 bases and J by 5 bases; unmatched bases: 6. Germline V CDR1 and CDR2: LGHNA, YNFKEQ. The CDR3 contains 15 residues. In DNA, the CDR3 is TGTGCCAGCAGTCGGACAGGGGGCTTTGATCAGCCCCAGCATTTT. It codes for CASSRTGGFDQPQHF.

The chain employs TRBV5-6 and TRBJ2-7, with 9 bases fitting TRBD2. The CDR3 runs to 15 residues. The trim removed 7 bases at V and 3 bases at J, leaving 11 bases unmatched. Germline V gives CDR1 SGHDT, CDR2 YYEEEE. The CDR3 nucleotides read TGTGCCAGCTCCCTCCGCGGGAGGGGTGACTACGAGCAGTACTTC. Amino acids: CASSLRGRGDYEQYF.

The chain uses TRBV7-3 and TRBJ2-1; D is possibly TRBD2 (6 bases). There are 12 residues in the CDR3. The germline V gene has CDR1 SGHTA and CDR2 FQGTGA. Trimming removed 0 bases at V and 13 bases at J, with 10 bases between. The CDR3 nucleotides are TGTGCCAGCAGCTTAACTGGGACTCGACAGTTCTTC. As protein: CASSLTGTRQFF.

This chain connects TRBV25-1 to TRBJ2-7; 13 nucleotides align to TRBD2. CDR3 length: 16 amino acids. J was trimmed by 7 bases and V by 4 bases; bases with no gene match: 10. Germline V CDR1 and CDR2: MGHDK, SYGVNS. As DNA, the CDR3 is TGTGCCAGCAGTGTAGGACTAGCGGGGGCCGGTGGAGAGCAGTACTTC. Translating gives CASSVGLAGAGGEQYF.

V and J are TRBV5-4 and TRBJ1-6; unclear D gene. The CDR3 runs 17 residues. Between the trimmed V and J ends, which lost 1 base and 7 bases, there was a span of 18 bases. Per the germline V gene, CDR1 is SGHNT and CDR2 is YYREEE (reference sequence). DNA for the CDR3: TGTGCCAGCAGCTTGCGTTTTCCTAGGAATGGAAATTCACCCCTCCACTTT. This codes for CASSLRFPRNGNSPLHF.

The chain carries TRBV18 and TRBJ2-7; a possible D gene is TRBD1 (6 bases). This CDR3 spans 15 amino acids. Germline CDR1 KGHSH, CDR2 LQKENI. Trimming left V 3 bases short and J 2 bases short, with 14 bases between. The CDR3 spells CASSPSYRVPYEQYF. In DNA form, the CDR3 reads TGTGCCAGCTCACCGTCATACAGGGTGCCCTACGAGCAGTACTTC.

The CDR3 reads CASSQGSVEASPLHF. In DNA, the CDR3 is TGTGCCAGCAGTCAGGGGAGTGTAGAGGCTTCACCCCTCCACTTT. The V call is TRBV7-9, the J call TRBJ1-6, with D possibly being TRBD1 (6 bases). The CDR3 length is 15 residues. CDR1 and CDR2 from the germline V gene are SEHNR and FQNEAQ (reference sequence). With 6 bases removed from V and 9 bases from J, the gap between germline ends came to 18 bases.

The chain couples TRBV19 to TRBJ1-5, with 7 bases fitting TRBD1. Germline CDR1 LNHDA, CDR2 SQIVND (reference sequence). The CDR3 has 15 amino acids. The V gene end was trimmed by 3 bases and the J gene end by 6 bases; junction bases not matched to a gene: 8. This CDR3 is CASSMTRQGGQPQHF. CDR3 bases: TGTGCCAGTAGTATGACCCGACAGGGAGGTCAGCCCCAGCATTTT.

The chain has TRBV5-4 and TRBJ2-7; 11 positions match TRBD2. The germline V gene encodes CDR1 SGHNT and CDR2 YYREEE (reference sequence). Trimming removed 4 bases from V and 5 bases from J; junction bases left unmatched: 5. The CDR3 covers 14 residues. CDR3 amino acids: CASSLLAGDHEQYF. The CDR3 bases are TGTGCCAGCAGCCTACTAGCGGGAGATCACGAGCAGTACTTC.